This T cell receptor (beta chain) originates from a study of cytomegalovirus exposure and HLA in healthy donors. The V segment lost 2 bases and the J segment 8 bases; nucleotides outside the gene matches: 6. Germline CDR1 reads MNHNS; CDR2 reads SASEGT. This CDR3 is built from 14 residues. The PCR ran on 60 Vbeta and 13 Jbeta primers. Data came from immunoSEQ multiplex PCR; TCRdb stores just in-frame clones and leaves some out. The profile shows over 200,000 clones, more than 70% of them singletons. The receptor was derived from a human donor in good health. This chain links TRBV6-1 with TRBJ1-2; 9 bases align to TRBD1. The sample was PBMCs. The CDR3 coding sequence is TGTGCCAGCAGTGAATGGGGGACAGGGCCGGGCTACACCTTC. Amino acids: CASSEWGTGPGYTF.